Shown below are 13 T cell receptor beta chains from a single sample sequenced in a study of siplizumab effects on memory and regulatory T cells. Profiled with immunoSEQ multiplex PCR; TCRdb holds only in-frame clones, not every one. The sample lists 75,000 to 100,000 clones, nearly 95% seen once, with approximately 0.3% in the top ten. The sequenced sample consisted of non-Treg CD4+ T cells sorted from blood. The receptors shown here come from a human donor in good health.

The chain couples TRBV5-1 to TRBJ2-7; a possible D gene is TRBD2 (6 bases). Looked up from germline, CDR1 is SGHRS and CDR2 is YFSETQ. Trimming removed 0 bases at V and 0 bases at J, with 7 bases between. This CDR3 comprises 14 residues. CDR3 region: CASSLVTSSYEQYF. The CDR3 DNA sequence: TGCGCCAGCAGCTTGGTGACTAGCTCCTACGAGCAGTACTTC.

CDR3 coding DNA: TGTGCCAGCAGCTCAGGACAGGCGAACACTGAAGCTTTCTTT. It is translated as CASSSGQANTEAFF. The chain uses TRBV5-4 and TRBJ1-1, with TRBD1 identical over 7 bases. The CDR3 consists of 14 residues. The germline gives CDR1 SGHNT, CDR2 YYREEE (reference sequence). J was trimmed by 1 base and V by 3 bases; bases with no gene match: 3.

V usage is TRBV2 and J usage is TRBJ2-7; no clear D gene. CDR1 is SNHLY, CDR2 FYNNEI, per germline. Deletions cut 3 bases from V and 3 bases from J, with 12 bases between. This CDR3 comprises 14 residues. As DNA, the CDR3 is TGTGCCAGCAGTGAGGATCCCGTCAACTACGAGCAGTACTTC. This gives the protein CASSEDPVNYEQYF.

This chain connects TRBV6-1 to TRBJ1-5, with no clear D. V was trimmed by 0 bases and J by 5 bases, leaving 8 bases between them. Germline V gene data show CDR1 as MNHNS and CDR2 as SASEGT. The CDR3 consists of 14 residues. CDR3 sequence (DNA): TGTGCCAGCAGTGAAGCAGGGAGAGATCAGCCCCAGCATTTT. This encodes CASSEAGRDQPQHF.

The rearrangement links TRBV11-3 to TRBJ2-5; 10 bases are a match to TRBD1. V trimming: 8 bases; J trimming: 5 bases; junction bases outside the gene matches: 11. The CDR3 extends over 15 amino acids. Per germline, CDR1 SGHNT and CDR2 YENEEA. CDR3 in DNA: TGTGCCAGCCGACAGGGGGCCTCCCCATGGGAGACCCAGTACTTC. Translating gives CASRQGASPWETQYF.

J is TRBJ2-7 and V is TRBV1; whether TRBD2, the table's D call, matches the DNA was not checked. TRBV1 is reported as a pseudogene. The CDR3 is 18 residues long. The CDR3 loop reads CTSSGGLKRGARPYEQYF. DNA for the CDR3: TGCACCAGCAGCGGCGGTTTGAAGCGGGGGGCTCGTCCCTACGAGCAGTACTTC.

This clone was observed once. The chain employs TRBV27 and TRBJ2-2, with D tentatively TRBD1 or TRBD2 (6 bases each). V lost 3 bases, J lost 4 bases, and 12 bases lay in between. The CDR3 extends over 15 amino acids. Germline values: CDR1 MNHEY, CDR2 SMNVEV (reference sequence). The DNA for the CDR3 is TGTGCCAGCAGTTTTTGGGGGGCGGGCACCGGGGAGCTGTTTTTT. Protein product: CASSFWGAGTGELFF.

V is TRBV7-2 and J is TRBJ1-3, with D hard to call. The germline V and J ends were trimmed by 5 bases and 1 base, with 9 bases remaining between them. The CDR3 consists of 14 residues. Per germline, CDR1 SGHTA and CDR2 FQGNSA. CDR3 sequence reads: CASSPQISGNTIYF. The CDR3 DNA reads as TGTGCCAGCAGCCCCCAGATTTCTGGAAACACCATATATTTT.

This chain connects TRBV6-1 to TRBJ2-7; no reliable D call. The germline V gene has CDR1 MNHNS and CDR2 SASEGT. V gave up 10 bases and J gave up 0 bases, with 16 bases separating them. The CDR3 length is 14 residues. The CDR3 region is CATGGRPSSYEQYF. CDR3 in DNA: TGTGCCACCGGTGGCAGGCCCAGCTCCTACGAGCAGTACTTC.

The V call is TRBV7-6, the J call TRBJ2-7, with D maybe TRBD1 (6 bases). Germline CDR1 and CDR2: SGHVS and FNYEAQ. There are 15 residues in the CDR3. Trimming cost V 5 bases and J 3 bases, with 17 bases left between them. The CDR3: CASSPADSGVYEQYF. The CDR3 bases are TGTGCCAGCAGCCCCGCCGATTCAGGGGTCTACGAGCAGTACTTC.

The chain employs TRBV2 and TRBJ2-1; D ambiguous. The ends were cut back, 6 bases at V and 0 bases at J, with 12 bases in the middle. Germline CDR1 reads SNHLY; CDR2 reads FYNNEI. CDR3 size: 15 residues. The CDR3 DNA sequence: TGTGCCAGCAGCGAGCGCGGCAGCTCCTACAATGAGCAGTTCTTC. Translation gives CASSERGSSYNEQFF.

The V gene is TRBV2, the J gene TRBJ1-1; 9 positions match TRBD1. The CDR3 runs 14 residues. Germline CDR1 reads SNHLY; CDR2 reads FYNNEI. J was trimmed by 9 bases and V by 2 bases; bases with no gene match: 7. CDR3 amino acids: CASSEPGQGFKAFF. CDR3 sequence (DNA): TGTGCCAGCAGTGAACCGGGACAGGGCTTTAAAGCTTTCTTT.

The V and J genes are TRBV4-1 and TRBJ2-5; weak D call: TRBD1 (6 bases). The end of the DNA is better explained by TRBJ2-7, so the J call may be wrong. Germline V lookup: CDR1 MGHRA, CDR2 YSYEKL. CDR3 length: 14 residues. Written as DNA, the CDR3 is TGCGCCAGCAGCCAAGACAGGGGTAGAGACGAGCAGTACTTC. Amino acid sequence: CASSQDRGRDEQYF.